This TCR beta chain was sequenced in a study of T cells after yellow fever vaccination. Study-level background: SMART-Seq v4 Ultra Low Input prepared libraries from low-cell fractions. Regarding the study as a whole: Abundant contaminating clonotypes from the bulk population could appear in FACS-sorted repertoires. Across the CD4 and CD8 compartments, a small share of clonotypes was present in both. At around 95% for CD4 and over 80% for CD8, most primary-vaccination clones showed up again after the booster.

Trimming pared 0 bases from V and 6 bases from J, leaving 15 bases between. Germline V gene data show CDR1 as DFQATT and CDR2 as SNEGSKA (reference sequence). The length of the CDR3 is 15 residues. Using its own MiXCR run on the 5' RACE reads, TCRdb lists one record per CDR3 protein. The table lists approximately 330,000 distinct CDR3 sequences, over 4% of them singletons, with under 30% in the top ten. Ten or more counts support this clonotype. Its antigen remains unknown. The receptor was isolated from a man between 18 and 29 years old who received the YFV17D yellow fever vaccine. The sequencing here drew on PBMCs, taken 5 days after the yellow fever booster vaccination. The gene calls are TRBV20-1 and TRBJ2-4; possibly TRBD1 or TRBD2 for D (5 bases each). The CDR3 region is CSARDPSGPGNIQYF. In DNA form, the CDR3 reads TGCAGTGCTAGAGATCCCTCGGGGCCCGGAAACATTCAGTACTTC.